A selection of T cell receptor beta chains follows, all from one sample in a study of blood T cells in healthy people across ages. One entry per CDR3 protein, called by TCRdb with MiXCR from the 5' RACE reads. The profile shows over a million distinct CDR3 sequences, roughly 43% of them singletons. The sequenced sample was blood. The receptors were sampled from a woman aged 18-29 years in good health. Both conserved end residues are part of each CDR3. D genes are given only for firm matches. Clone size, where shown, is once, few, many, or a class for clones that have expanded.

TRBJ1-1 many TRBV4-1 . CASSQDPTTEAFF TGCGCCAGCAGCCAAGACCCCACCACTGAAGCTTTCTTT
TRBJ2-7 . TRBV5-6 . CASSLSVSPRQYF TGTGCCAGCAGTTTGTCCGTTTCTCCCCGGCAGTACTTC
TRBJ1-2 few TRBV3-1 . CASSHPITFGYTF TGTGCCAGCAGCCATCCTATTACTTTTGGCTACACCTTC
TRBJ1-5 . TRBV7-8 . CASGPRDYSNQPQHF TGTGCCAGCGGACCCAGGGACTATAGCAATCAGCCCCAGCATTTT
TRBJ2-7 . TRBV12-3/TRBV12-4 TRBD2 CVSLSGSLNEQYF TGTGTCAGTTTGAGCGGGAGTTTAAATGAGCAGTACTTC
TRBJ2-1 . TRBV3-1 TRBD2 CASSQVHGGRDCEQFF TGTGCCAGCAGCCAGGTACACGGCGGGAGGGACTGCGAGCAGTTCTTC
TRBJ2-1 once TRBV28 . CASKASSYNEQFF TGTGCCAGCAAGGCGAGCTCCTACAATGAGCAGTTCTTC
TRBJ2-6 few TRBV24-1 . CATSDRGPGANVLTF TGTGCCACCAGTGACCGTGGCCCTGGGGCCAACGTCCTGACTTTC
TRBJ1-5 few TRBV20-1 TRBD1 CSARRTGADQPQHF TGCAGTGCTAGACGGACAGGGGCGGATCAGCCCCAGCATTTT
TRBJ1-1 few TRBV5-1 . CASSLEGLEAFF TGCGCCAGCAGCTTGGAGGGACTTGAAGCTTTCTTT
TRBJ2-7 many TRBV13 . CASSLGGDIYEQYF TGTGCCAGCAGCTTAGGCGGGGACATCTACGAGCAGTACTTC
TRBJ2-3 few TRBV24-1 . CATSDYQGDTQYF TGTGCCACCAGTGATTATCAGGGAGATACGCAGTATTTT
TRBJ2-2 . TRBV7-9 . CASSSYQNTGELFF TGTGCCAGCAGCTCCTACCAGAACACCGGGGAGCTGTTTTTT
TRBJ1-5 few TRBV10-3 . CAISEQEGLFNQPQHF TGTGCCATCAGTGAGCAAGAGGGCTTGTTCAATCAGCCCCAGCATTTT
TRBJ1-1 few TRBV4-1 TRBD1 CASSQVLVTGVYGTEAFF TGCGCCAGCAGCCAAGTATTGGTTACAGGGGTTTATGGGACTGAAGCTTTCTTT
TRBJ2-1 . TRBV12-3/TRBV12-4 . CASSFDRLNEQFF TGTGCCAGCAGTTTCGACAGACTCAATGAGCAGTTCTTC
TRBJ2-7 . TRBV6-2/TRBV6-3 . CASKAGQDYNEQYF TGTGCCAGCAAAGCGGGACAGGATTACAATGAGCAGTACTTC
TRBJ1-2 . TRBV9 . CASSDGAGVGGYTF TGTGCCAGCAGCGACGGGGCAGGGGTGGGTGGCTACACCTTC
TRBJ2-3 few TRBV30 TRBD1 CAWSVGQGTDTQYF TGTGCCTGGAGTGTGGGACAGGGGACAGATACGCAGTATTTT
TRBJ1-1 . TRBV21-1 . CASSKKEGWNTEALF TGTGCCAGCAGCAAAAAGGAAGGCTGGAACACTGAAGCTCTCTTT
TRBJ1-1 . TRBV7-6 . CASSSQEYSEAFF TGTGCCAGCAGCTCACAGGAGTACTCCGAAGCTTTCTTT
TRBJ2-4 . TRBV6-6 TRBD2 CASSPGTSGRRQYF TGTGCCAGCAGTCCCGGGACTAGCGGGAGAAGGCAGTACTTC
TRBJ2-1 . TRBV20-1 . CSARDRVRGSYNEQFF TGCAGTGCTAGAGATCGGGTCAGAGGCTCCTACAATGAGCAGTTCTTC
TRBJ2-2 . TRBV9 TRBD2 CASSRAGGNTGELFF TGTGCCAGCAGCAGGGCGGGAGGAAACACCGGGGAGCTGTTTTTT
TRBJ2-7 few TRBV25-1 . CASRWGDSYEQYF TGTGCCAGCCGCTGGGGGGACTCCTACGAGCAGTACTTC
TRBJ1-1 few TRBV28 . CASSEMGTEAFF TGTGCCAGCAGTGAGATGGGCACTGAAGCTTTCTTT